The 28 T cell receptor beta chains given below trace back to one sample, sequenced in a study of CD8 T cells in Susac syndrome. RNA amounts of about 0.45 to 1 ug underwent reverse transcription with random hexamers. From the immunoSEQ multiplex PCR reads, TCRdb called clonotypes with MiXCR, one entry per CDR3 protein. The sample lists 69,000 or so distinct CDR3 sequences, 85% to 95% seen once, with 0.24% in the top ten. The sequenced sample was CD8+ T cells from PBMCs. These receptors were obtained from a human donor in good health.

The chain joins TRBV12-3 or TRBV12-4 to TRBJ1-2; D remains ambiguous. Trimming removed 1 base from V and 1 base from J, with 7 bases in between. This CDR3 spans 14 amino acids. The DNA of the CDR3 is TGTGCCAGCAGTTTAGTGGCCAGTAACTATGGCTACACCTTC. Translation gives CASSLVASNYGYTF.

The chain combines TRBV28 with TRBJ2-1; D is perhaps TRBD2 (6 bases). V was trimmed by 6 bases and J by 8 bases, leaving 11 bases between them. The CDR3 length is 12 residues. Germline V gene data show CDR1 as MDHEN and CDR2 as SYDVKM. CDR3 bases: TGTGCCAGCAGGGGACTCATCCATGAGCAGTTCTTC. This gives the protein CASRGLIHEQFF.

The V call is TRBV29-1, the J call TRBJ2-2; D may correspond to TRBD1 or TRBD2 (7 bases each). V lost 2 bases to trimming and J lost 0 bases, with 13 bases between them. The CDR3 runs to 16 residues. Germline lookup yields CDR1 SQVTM and CDR2 ANQGSEA. The CDR3: CSVEFQGGSNTGELFF. CDR3 bases: TGCAGCGTTGAATTTCAGGGGGGGTCGAACACCGGGGAGCTGTTTTTT.

This chain links TRBV7-9 with TRBJ2-2; no firm D call. V lost 0 bases and J lost 3, with 5 bases in between. The CDR3 sequence is 14 residues long. CDR1 and CDR2 from the germline V gene are SEHNR and FQNEAQ (reference sequence). The CDR3 spells CASSLAEDTGELFF. CDR3 nucleotide sequence: TGTGCCAGCAGCTTAGCAGAAGACACCGGGGAGCTGTTTTTT. The full variable domain, rest sourced from reference TRBV7-9 and TRBJ2-2, is DTGVSQNPRHKITKRGQNVTFRCDPISEHNRLYWYRQTLGQGPEFLTYFQNEAQLEKSRLLSDRFSAERPKGSFSTLEIQRTEQGDSAMYLCASSLAEDTGELFFGEGSRLTVL.

This chain connects TRBV5-4 to TRBJ1-1; perhaps TRBD1 as D (5 bases). Trimming pared 1 base from V and 5 bases from J, leaving 9 bases between. The CDR3 is 13 residues long. Germline CDR1 is SGHNT and CDR2 is YYREEE (reference sequence). The CDR3 coding sequence is TGTGCCAGCAGCTTGTGGCGGGGGACTGAAGCTTTCTTT. This gives the protein CASSLWRGTEAFF.

The chain carries TRBV5-1 and TRBJ1-6; 7 bases are a match to TRBD1. The germline gives CDR1 SGHRS, CDR2 YFSETQ. Trimming took 0 bases from V and 7 from J; bases not matched to a gene: 7. The CDR3 contains 16 residues. The chain's CDR3 is CASSLAVQGSNSPLHF. Here the CDR3 DNA reads TGCGCCAGCAGCTTGGCTGTACAGGGGAGCAATTCACCCCTCCACTTT.

The chain couples TRBV9 to TRBJ2-1; 9 nucleotides agree with TRBD1. Germline V gives CDR1 SGDLS, CDR2 YYNGEE. V lost 4 bases, J lost 1 base, and 9 bases stayed unmatched. The CDR3 is made up of 17 amino acids. CDR3 DNA sequence: TGTGCCAGCAGCTTCCCGAGGGGGACAGGGTCCTACAATGAGCAGTTCTTC. It is translated as CASSFPRGTGSYNEQFF.

This clonotype was seen once. The chain is built from TRBV27 and TRBJ1-5; D uncertain. V shed 5 bases and J shed 2 bases, with 16 bases lying between them. The germline V gene has CDR1 MNHEY and CDR2 SMNVEV (reference sequence). The CDR3 runs 16 residues. CDR3: CASSPSPGSGNQPQHF. The CDR3 bases are TGTGCCAGCAGTCCATCGCCGGGAAGTGGCAATCAGCCCCAGCATTTT.

The genes are TRBV5-1 and TRBJ1-2; 8 positions agree with TRBD1. CDR1 is SGHRS and CDR2 is YFSETQ in the germline V gene. The V and J ends lost 2 bases and 4 bases, in that order; junction bases with no gene match: 7. CDR3 length: 15 amino acids. CDR3 nucleotides: TGCGCCAGCAGCTTAGACAGGGGTACTGGCTATGGCTACACCTTC. It translates to CASSLDRGTGYGYTF.

The chain couples TRBV7-9 to TRBJ1-2; TRBD1 matches at 7 bases. The CDR3 totals 14 residues. V trimming: 7 bases; J trimming: 6 bases; junction bases outside the gene matches: 11. Germline V gene data show CDR1 as SEHNR and CDR2 as FQNEAQ (reference sequence). The CDR3 sequence is CASTTARDRDGYTF. In DNA, the CDR3 is TGTGCCAGCACCACCGCACGGGACAGAGATGGCTACACCTTC.

Here the CDR3 DNA reads TGTGCCAGCCAAAGGGGACCCACACAAGGGATGAACACTGAAGCTTTCTTT. Protein sequence: CASQRGPTQGMNTEAFF. The rearrangement joins TRBV4-2 to TRBJ1-1, with D tentatively TRBD1 (5 bases). The CDR3 totals 17 residues. Trimming removed 8 bases at V and 0 bases at J, with 22 bases between. Germline V gives CDR1 LGHNA, CDR2 YNFKEQ.

The chain links TRBV7-9 to TRBJ1-5; TRBD1 matches 10 bases. V trimming: 5 bases; J trimming: 4 bases; junction bases outside the gene matches: 2. Germline V gene lookup returns CDR1 SEHNR and CDR2 FQNEAQ (reference sequence). The CDR3 is 14 amino acids. The CDR3 spells CASSQGQGNQPQHF. In nucleotides, the CDR3 is TGTGCCAGCAGCCAGGGACAGGGGAATCAGCCCCAGCATTTT.

The V call is TRBV7-9, the J call TRBJ1-1; D gene ambiguous. Germline lookup yields CDR1 SEHNR and CDR2 FQNEAQ (reference sequence). This CDR3 comprises 15 residues. V was cut by 4 bases and J by 2 bases, with 14 bases left in between. CDR3 loop: CASSSREDGNTEAFF. CDR3 nucleotides: TGTGCCAGCAGCTCCCGGGAAGACGGAAACACTGAAGCTTTCTTT.

V gene TRBV6-2 or TRBV6-3 combines with J gene TRBJ1-1, with a tentative D call TRBD1 (5 bases). Germline-derived CDR1 and CDR2 are MNHEY and SVGEGT. CDR3 length: 13 amino acids. Deletions cut 7 bases from V and 0 bases from J, with 9 bases between. CDR3 residues: CASIRTLNTEAFF. Written as DNA, the CDR3 is TGTGCCAGCATCCGGACACTGAACACTGAAGCTTTCTTT.

The V and J genes are TRBV5-1 and TRBJ1-4; D unresolved. The CDR3 sequence is 14 residues long. Germline CDR1 SGHRS, CDR2 YFSETQ. Trimming removed 4 bases from V and 8 bases from J, with 15 bases in between. CDR3 bases: TGCGCCAGCAGCCCGGGCCTCGGAAAGGAAAAACTGTTTTTT. It specifies CASSPGLGKEKLFF.

The genes are TRBV25-1 and TRBJ1-2; D not certain. Germline CDR1 MGHDK, CDR2 SYGVNS. V lost 3 bases and J 6 bases, leaving 14 bases between the germline ends. CDR3 length: 14 residues. Written as DNA, the CDR3 is TGTGCCAGCAGTGAGGGCCCCCTCCGTGATGGCTACACCTTC. Its translation: CASSEGPLRDGYTF.

There are a few counts of this clonotype. The chain uses TRBV7-3 and TRBJ2-6; D gene uncertain. From germline, CDR1 is SGHTA and CDR2 FQGTGA. V was trimmed by 5 bases and J by 4 bases, leaving 12 bases between them. CDR3 length: 15 residues. CDR3: CASSPRVAGANVLTF. Here the CDR3 DNA reads TGTGCCAGCAGCCCCCGGGTGGCAGGGGCCAACGTCCTGACTTTC.

This chain joins TRBV12-3 or TRBV12-4 and TRBJ2-3, with a possible D match to TRBD1 (5 bases). The CDR3 length is 14 residues. V was cut by 4 bases and J by 3 bases, with 11 bases left in between. The CDR3 sequence is CASSSTTETDTQYF. As DNA, the CDR3 is TGTGCCAGCAGTTCCACGACAGAAACAGATACGCAGTATTTT.

This chain uses TRBV5-6 with TRBJ1-5; D unclear. From germline, CDR1 is SGHDT and CDR2 YYEEEE. This CDR3 is built from 12 residues. The germline V and J ends were trimmed by 0 bases and 5 bases, with 3 bases remaining between them. The DNA for the CDR3 is TGTGCCAGCAGCTTGGTGGATCAGCCCCAGCATTTT. Its protein product is CASSLVDQPQHF.

In DNA form, the CDR3 reads TGCAGCGTTGATGCAACAGGGGAAGCTTTCTTT. The encoded protein is CSVDATGEAFF. The V call is TRBV29-1, the J call TRBJ1-1; D may be TRBD1 (6 bases). Germline CDR1 is SQVTM and CDR2 is ANQGSEA. This CDR3 is built from 11 residues. The ends were cut back, 3 bases at V and 8 bases at J, with 10 bases in the middle.

The chain recombines TRBV9 with TRBJ2-2; D gene unclear. The CDR3 is made up of 12 amino acids. Deletions cut 4 bases from V and 6 bases from J, with 7 bases between. Per the germline V gene, CDR1 is SGDLS and CDR2 is YYNGEE. The CDR3 region has the DNA TGTGCCAGCAGCCCCAACGCCGGGGAGCTGTTTTTT. Translated, it gives CASSPNAGELFF.

Only one count was recorded for this clonotype. The gene calls are TRBV4-1 and TRBJ1-1; perhaps TRBD1 as D (5 bases). This CDR3 region has 14 residues. Germline V gene sequence: CDR1 MGHRA, CDR2 YSYEKL. Trimming left V 7 bases short and J 2 bases short, with 14 bases between. CDR3 sequence (DNA): TGCGCCAGCACCCTCGGGAGGGGAAACACTGAAGCTTTCTTT. Residues: CASTLGRGNTEAFF.

The chain carries TRBV6-5 and TRBJ1-1; D gene ambiguous. Between the trimmed V and J ends, which lost 5 bases and 7 bases, there was a span of 17 bases. The CDR3 totals 14 residues. From germline, CDR1 is MNHEY and CDR2 SVGAGI. The CDR3 DNA reads as TGTGCCAGCAGTACGGGCGAGGGATGGAATGAAGCTTTCTTT. Translating it yields CASSTGEGWNEAFF.

V is TRBV20-1 and J is TRBJ2-3; D may be TRBD2 (6 bases). Trimming shortened V by 6 bases and J by 5 bases, and 15 bases separated the two germline ends. CDR3 length: 13 amino acids. The germline V gene encodes CDR1 DFQATT and CDR2 SNEGSKA (reference sequence). The CDR3 DNA reads as TGCAGTGCCGAAGCCGGGGGAGGAGATACGCAGTATTTT. Protein: CSAEAGGGDTQYF.

This sequence joins TRBV5-6 and TRBJ2-5, with TRBD2 identical over 13 bases. Germline lookup yields CDR1 SGHDT and CDR2 YYEEEE. The CDR3 consists of 15 residues. The trim removed 2 bases at V and 4 bases at J, leaving 2 bases unmatched. CDR3 nucleotide sequence: TGTGCCAGCAGCTTCCGGACTAGCGGGGGAGAGACCCAGTACTTC. It encodes CASSFRTSGGETQYF.

The V gene is TRBV9, the J gene TRBJ2-5; D unclear. Germline CDR1 reads SGDLS; CDR2 reads YYNGEE. V shed 2 bases and J shed 0 bases, with 5 bases lying between them. The CDR3 length is 13 residues. CDR3 protein: CASSVAYQETQYF. The CDR3 nucleotides are TGTGCCAGCAGCGTGGCCTACCAAGAGACCCAGTACTTC.

CDR3 sequence: CASSQEGTRSYNEQFF. In DNA form, the CDR3 reads TGCGCCAGCAGCCAAGAGGGGACTAGGAGTTACAATGAGCAGTTCTTC. The chain has TRBV4-1 and TRBJ2-1; 8 nucleotides align to TRBD2. Germline CDR1 reads MGHRA; CDR2 reads YSYEKL. V shed 0 bases, J shed 4 bases, and the junction held 5 bases outside the gene matches. CDR3 size: 16 residues.

The chain has TRBV30 and TRBJ2-2, with D possibly matching TRBD2 (6 bases). Germline assignment: CDR1 GTSNPN and CDR2 SVGIG (reference sequence). This CDR3 has 12 amino acids. Between the trimmed V and J ends, which lost 5 bases and 6 bases, there was a span of 10 bases. The CDR3 reads CAWGGAAGELFF. CDR3 DNA: TGTGCCTGGGGAGGGGCGGCCGGGGAGCTGTTTTTT.